This T cell receptor beta chain is from a study of cytomegalovirus exposure and HLA in healthy donors. The study's findings and limits: Information on immune exposure was restricted to one variable (CMV serostatus).

In regard to this clone: No antigen is known for it.

CDR1 is LGHNT, CDR2 FRNRAP, per germline. CDR3 length: 16 amino acids. V was clipped by 6 bases and J by 0 bases; unmatched bases: 10. The primer mix had 60 Vbeta and 13 Jbeta primers. TCRdb's table, derived via immunoSEQ multiplex PCR, lists solely in-frame clones and lacks some. There are about 160,000 clones in the sample; around nine tenths occur only once, and approximately 0.85% lies in the top ten. The sequence derives from a woman between 25 and 40 years old in good health and CMV-seronegative. The chain recombines TRBV12-5 with TRBJ1-2; 7 nucleotides agree with TRBD1. The sequenced sample was PBMCs. CDR3 sequence: CASGPDRTLANYGYTF. CDR3 bases: TGTGCTAGTGGCCCGGACAGGACTTTAGCTAACTATGGCTACACCTTC. The complete variable domain, with remaining parts taken from reference TRBV12-5 and TRBJ1-2, reads DARVTQTPRHKVTEMGQEVTMRCQPILGHNTVFWYRQTMMQGLELLAYFRNRAPLDDSGMPKDRFSAEMPDATLATLKIQPSEPRDSAVYFCASGPDRTLANYGYTFGSGTRLTVV.